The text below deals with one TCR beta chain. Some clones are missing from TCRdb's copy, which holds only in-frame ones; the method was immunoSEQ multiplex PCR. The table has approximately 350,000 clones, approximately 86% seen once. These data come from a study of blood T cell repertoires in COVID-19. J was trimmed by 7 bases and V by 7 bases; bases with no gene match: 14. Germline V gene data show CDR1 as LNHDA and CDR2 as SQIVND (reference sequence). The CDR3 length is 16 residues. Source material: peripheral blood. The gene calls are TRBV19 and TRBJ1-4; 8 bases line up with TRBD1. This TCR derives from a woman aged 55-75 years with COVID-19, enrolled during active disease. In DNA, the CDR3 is TGTGCCAGTACCGAGGGACAGGTCGGGCTGGGTGAAAAACTGTTTTTT. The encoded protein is CASTEGQVGLGEKLFF. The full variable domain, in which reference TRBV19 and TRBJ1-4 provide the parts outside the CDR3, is DGGITQSPKYLFRKEGQNVTLSCEQNLNHDAMYWYRQDPGQGLRLIYYSQIVNDFQKGDIAEGYSVSREKKESFPLTVTSAQKNPTAFYLCASTEGQVGLGEKLFFGSGTQLSVL.